This T cell receptor beta chain was profiled in a study of human T cells and chemical hapten exposure. This clonotype occurred a few times. The time point is: patch test 1, 2 weeks after DPC sensitization. Treatment described: therapeutic diphenylcyclopropenone sensitization with weekly scalp DPC. Germline CDR1 MNHNY, CDR2 SVGAGI (reference sequence). This CDR3 comprises 15 residues. Trimming left V 3 bases short and J 4 bases short, with 15 bases between. Each CDR3 protein gets one entry after TCRdb re-called the RACE reads with MiXCR. This sample has about 340,000 distinct CDR3 sequences, with around 7% found just once.

The chain recombines TRBV6-6 with TRBJ1-1, with D perhaps TRBD1 (5 bases). The specimen was whole blood, collected in connection with sensitization to the hapten diphenylcyclopropenone (DPC). This TCR was recovered from a young woman with alopecia areata. Some clones in this sample may be carry-over from other donors' samples. The chain's CDR3 is CASSYGTSGSTEAFF. CDR3 bases: TGTGCCAGCAGTTATGGGACCTCAGGGAGCACTGAAGCTTTCTTT.